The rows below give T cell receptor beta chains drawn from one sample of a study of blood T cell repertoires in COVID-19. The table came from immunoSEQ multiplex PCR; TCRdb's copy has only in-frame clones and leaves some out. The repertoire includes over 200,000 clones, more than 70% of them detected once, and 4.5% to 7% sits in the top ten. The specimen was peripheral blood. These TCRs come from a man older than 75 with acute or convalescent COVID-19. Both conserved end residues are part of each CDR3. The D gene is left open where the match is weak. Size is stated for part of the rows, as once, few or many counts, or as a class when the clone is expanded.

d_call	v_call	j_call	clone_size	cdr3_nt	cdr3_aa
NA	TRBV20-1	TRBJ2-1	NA	TGCAGTGCTAGTACGGCAGGGGTCTCCTACAATGAGCAGTTCTTC	CSASTAGVSYNEQFF
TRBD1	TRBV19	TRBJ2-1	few	TGTGCCAGTAGTTTGCAGGGGGTTTTTGATGAGCAGTTCTTC	CASSLQGVFDEQFF
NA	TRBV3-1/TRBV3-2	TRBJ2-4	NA	TGTGCCAGCAGCCCCCTGACAATGGGCAAAAACATTCAGTACTTC	CASSPLTMGKNIQYF
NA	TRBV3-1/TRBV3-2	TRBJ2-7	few	TGTGCCAGCAGCCAAGGGCCGGGAGAAGCCGAGCAGTACTTC	CASSQGPGEAEQYF
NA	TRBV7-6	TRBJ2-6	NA	TGTGCCAGCAGTCTAGGACTACTCAACTCTGGGGCCAACGTCCTGACTTTC	CASSLGLLNSGANVLTF
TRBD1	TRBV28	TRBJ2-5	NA	TGTGCCAGCAGTGCCTCGGGACAGGGTCTCGAGACCCAGTACTTC	CASSASGQGLETQYF
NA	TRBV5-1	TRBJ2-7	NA	TGCGCCAGCAGACCAGGGGACCACTCCTACGAGCAGTACTTC	CASRPGDHSYEQYF
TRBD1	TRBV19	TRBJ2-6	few	TGTGCCAGTAGCGGGACAGGGAGGTCTGGGGCCAACGTCCTGACTTTC	CASSGTGRSGANVLTF
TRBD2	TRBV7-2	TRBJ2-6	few	TGTGCCAGCAGCTTACTAGCGGGGGGGCTAGGTGGGGCCAACGTCCTGACTTTC	CASSLLAGGLGGANVLTF
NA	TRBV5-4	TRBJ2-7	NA	TGTGCCAGCAGCTTCGACAGCCCCTACGAGCAGTACTTC	CASSFDSPYEQYF
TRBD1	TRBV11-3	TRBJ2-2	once	TGTGCCAGCAGCGGGGGACAGGGATCCACCGGGGAGCTGTTTTTT	CASSGGQGSTGELFF
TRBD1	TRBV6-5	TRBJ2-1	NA	TGTGCCAGCAAGGACAGGGGAACCCCCCTCTATTTCTTC	CASKDRGTPLYFF
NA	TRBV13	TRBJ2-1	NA	TGTGCCAGCAGCCCAACCCCGGGACTCGAGCCAAGCAGGGCCTACAATGAGCAGTTCTTC	CASSPTPGLEPSRAYNEQFF
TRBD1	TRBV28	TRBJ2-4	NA	TGTGCCAGCAGTTTATTTGGGACAGGGGCTTTGCCCAAAAACATTCAGTACTTC	CASSLFGTGALPKNIQYF
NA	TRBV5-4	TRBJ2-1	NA	TGTGCCAGCAGCTCAAAGGGTTCCGGGAGCTCCTACAATGAGCAGTTCTTC	CASSSKGSGSSYNEQFF
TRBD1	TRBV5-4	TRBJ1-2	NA	TGTGCCAGCAGCTCTGGGACAGGGGGAATCTATGGCTACACCTTC	CASSSGTGGIYGYTF
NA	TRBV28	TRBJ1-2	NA	TGTGCCAGCAGTCCCCCTGGCGGGCGGTCAACAGGCTACACCTTC	CASSPPGGRSTGYTF
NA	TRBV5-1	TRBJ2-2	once	TGCGCCAGCAGCTTGAGTCCTCTCGGGAGTTCCACCGGGGAGCTGTTTTTT	CASSLSPLGSSTGELFF
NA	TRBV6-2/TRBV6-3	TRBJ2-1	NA	TGTGCCAGCAGTAGTCAGGCTTCCCAATTCAATGAGCAGTTCTTC	CASSSQASQFNEQFF
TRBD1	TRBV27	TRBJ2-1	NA	TGTGCCAGCAGTCACAGACAGGGTGGTCATGAGCAGTTCTTC	CASSHRQGGHEQFF
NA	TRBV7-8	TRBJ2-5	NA	TGTGCCAGCAGCGCAGGGGGAGGAGGGGAGACCCAGTACTTC	CASSAGGGGETQYF
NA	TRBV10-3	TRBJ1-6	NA	TGTGCCATCAGTGCCGGGTATAATTCACCCCTCCACTTT	CAISAGYNSPLHF
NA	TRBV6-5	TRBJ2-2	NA	TGTGCCAGTTTACGGTTACAGGTAACCGGGGAGCTGTTTTTT	CASLRLQVTGELFF
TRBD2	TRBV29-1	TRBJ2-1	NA	TGCAGCGTGAGACCCGAGACTAGCGGGTACAATGAGCAGTTCTTC	CSVRPETSGYNEQFF
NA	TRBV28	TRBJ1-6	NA	TGTGCCAGCAGTTCCTCACTGGCTCTAGCCCTATGGGGTTCACCCCTCCACTTT	CASSSSLALALWGSPLHF
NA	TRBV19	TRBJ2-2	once	TGTGCCAGTAGTCAACAGTTAATCGCGAACACCGGGGAGCTGTTTTTT	CASSQQLIANTGELFF